The TCR beta chain described here comes from a study of cytomegalovirus exposure and HLA in healthy donors. This clone was found a few times. V lost 6 bases to trimming and J lost 1 base, with 11 bases between them. Germline V lookup: CDR1 LGHNT, CDR2 FRNRAP. The CDR3 is 14 residues long. In the PCR, 60 Vbeta and 13 Jbeta primers were used. This table comes from immunoSEQ multiplex PCR, and its TCRdb copy is limited to in-frame clones, with some not included. Among some 120,000 clones, 9% to 10% were seen once, and the ten largest hold about 3%. Material: PBMCs. The V gene is TRBV12-5, the J gene TRBJ2-3; D possibly corresponds to TRBD2 (5 bases). The sequence was obtained from a young man in good health and CMV-seronegative. The CDR3 reads CASGILGGTDTQYF. The DNA for the CDR3 is TGTGCTAGTGGGATACTAGGAGGCACAGATACGCAGTATTTT.